Below, 5 T cell receptor beta chains from the same sample are listed, as sequenced in a study of neurological immune-mediated disorders. TCRdb processed the 5' RACE reads anew with MiXCR; each CDR3 protein has one entry. The table includes about 19,000 distinct CDR3 sequences, 7.5% detected once. Sequencing was done on a sample of CD8+ T cells from blood. The receptors stem from a woman aged 30 to 39 with HTLV-1-associated myelopathy (HAM/TSP).

This clonotype was seen many times. The chain joins TRBV6-1 to TRBJ2-7, with TRBD1 as a possible D gene (5 bases). This CDR3 contains 14 residues. V dropped 1 base and J dropped 1 base, with 8 bases sitting between them. Germline values: CDR1 MNHNS, CDR2 SASEGT. The CDR3 DNA sequence: TGTGCCAGCAGTGAAGGCGACAGATCCTACGAGCAGTACTTC. Translated, it gives CASSEGDRSYEQYF.

This clonotype appeared many times. V gene TRBV5-6 combines with J gene TRBJ2-7; possible D gene TRBD1, 6 bases. Germline CDR1 and CDR2: SGHDT and YYEEEE. Deletions cut 4 bases from V and 2 bases from J, with 10 bases between. The CDR3 covers 13 residues. This CDR3 is CASSPTGPYEQYF. The CDR3 coding sequence is TGTGCCAGCAGCCCCACAGGGCCCTACGAGCAGTACTTC.

This clonotype was counted at least ten times. The chain's CDR3 is CASSLVGRANEQYF. The CDR3 bases are TGTGCCAGCAGCTTAGTGGGCAGGGCCAACGAGCAGTACTTC. The chain links TRBV7-2 to TRBJ2-7, with D perhaps matching TRBD1 (5 bases). The CDR3 extends over 14 amino acids. V dropped 1 base and J dropped 5 bases, with 12 bases sitting between them. Germline CDR1 is SGHTA and CDR2 is FQGNSA.

This clonotype was observed at least ten times. The rearrangement uses TRBV2 and TRBJ2-5, with TRBD1 identical over 9 bases. The germline CDR1 and CDR2 sequences are SNHLY and FYNNEI. CDR3 size: 14 residues. The V gene end was trimmed by 4 bases and the J gene end by 1 base; junction bases not matched to a gene: 1. The CDR3 bases are TGTGCCAGCAGTGGGACAGGGGCCCAAGAGACCCAGTACTTC. This encodes CASSGTGAQETQYF. The entire variable domain, with the rest obtained from reference TRBV2 and TRBJ2-5, is as follows: EPEVTQTPSHQVTQMGQEVILRCVPISNHLYFYWYRQILGQKVEFLVSFYNNEISEKSEIFDDQFSVERPDGSNFTLKIRSTKLEDSAMYFCASSGTGAQETQYFGPGTRLLVL.

This clonotype was seen at least ten times. This chain uses TRBV6-5 with TRBJ2-7, with D possibly being TRBD1 (6 bases). This CDR3 is 15 amino acids long. Germline V gene data show CDR1 as MNHEY and CDR2 as SVGAGI. V lost 8 bases, J lost 2 bases, and 19 bases lay in between. In nucleotides, the CDR3 is TGTGCCAGCCATGGATTATTGGACAGAGCCTACGAGCAGTACTTC. Its protein product is CASHGLLDRAYEQYF.